These 27 T cell receptor beta chains were all obtained from the same sample, sequenced in a study of blood T cell repertoires in COVID-19. Profiling relied on immunoSEQ multiplex PCR, and the TCRdb table lists in-frame clones only, not all of them. The sample lists over 25,000 clones, less than 85% occurring once. Sample: peripheral blood. These receptors were obtained from a woman aged 80 or over with acute or convalescent COVID-19.

This clone was recorded a few times. The chain joins TRBV7-6 to TRBJ2-3, with 8 bases that match TRBD2. Germline V lookup: CDR1 SGHVS, CDR2 FNYEAQ. This CDR3 comprises 16 residues. The J segment lost 5 bases and the V segment lost 4 bases, leaving 11 bases of the junction unmatched. The CDR3 sequence is CASSSPPGTREDTQYF. The CDR3 DNA reads as TGTGCCAGCAGCTCGCCGCCCGGGACTAGAGAAGATACGCAGTATTTT.

The chain carries TRBV27 and TRBJ2-2, with D maybe TRBD2 (5 bases). V gave up 6 bases and J gave up 4 bases, with 15 bases separating them. CDR3 length: 15 residues. CDR1 MNHEY and CDR2 SMNVEV come from the germline V gene (reference sequence). CDR3 in DNA: TGTGCCAGCAGACCTTCTCTACGGGGCACCGGGGAGCTGTTTTTT. Translation: CASRPSLRGTGELFF.

The J gene is TRBJ2-5, the V gene TRBV20-1, with a weak D call TRBD2 (6 bases). The V gene's germline CDR1 is DFQATT and CDR2 SNEGSKA (reference sequence). The CDR3 extends over 15 amino acids. Between the trimmed V and J ends, which lost 3 bases and 0 bases, there was a span of 14 bases. The CDR3 here is CSASGDSYDQETQYF. CDR3 nucleotides: TGCAGTGCTAGTGGGGACTCCTATGACCAAGAGACCCAGTACTTC.

V and J are TRBV11-3 and TRBJ1-3; D remains unclear. The CDR3 spans 15 residues. Germline CDR1 reads SGHNT; CDR2 reads YENEEA. Between the trimmed V and J ends, which lost 5 bases and 0 bases, there was a span of 11 bases. The CDR3 loop is CASSHSTLSGNTIYF. The DNA of the CDR3 is TGTGCCAGCAGCCACAGCACTCTCTCTGGAAACACCATATATTTT.

The rearrangement joins TRBV6-5 to TRBJ1-6; D ambiguous. Per germline, CDR1 MNHEY and CDR2 SVGAGI. The CDR3 is made up of 15 amino acids. Trimming took 8 bases from V and 5 from J, leaving 16 bases between them. CDR3 protein: CASSGGFGDNSPLHF. The CDR3 nucleotides are TGTGCCAGCTCCGGAGGGTTCGGGGATAATTCACCCCTCCACTTT.

The rearrangement joins TRBV11-2 to TRBJ1-2; D is perhaps TRBD1 (6 bases). There are 14 residues in the CDR3. Trimming took 5 bases from V and 8 from J, leaving 18 bases between them. The germline V gene has CDR1 SGHAT and CDR2 FQNNGV. CDR3 sequence reads: CASSAHFTGSGYTF. Written as DNA, the CDR3 is TGTGCCAGCAGCGCCCACTTCACAGGGTCCGGCTACACCTTC.

CDR3 amino acids: CASSLTGVTSIGEQFF. The CDR3 region has the DNA TGTGCCAGCAGCTTGACAGGGGTAACCTCAATCGGTGAGCAGTTCTTC. V gene TRBV5-6 combines with J gene TRBJ2-1, with TRBD1 identical over 7 bases. CDR1 SGHDT and CDR2 YYEEEE come from the germline V gene. V shed 1 base and J 9 bases; nucleotides not matched to a gene: 13. This CDR3 contains 16 residues.

Concerning this clone itself: The DNA is omitted, as the CDR3 cannot be located on it reliably, and the CDR3 follows TCRdb's listing. The V gene is TRBV21-1, the J gene TRBJ1-5; the table calls TRBD1, which could not be checked here. TRBV21-1 is marked as a pseudogene. The CDR3 length is 17 residues, termini included. The CDR3 reads CASSKEKVGQGNQPQHF.

The chain joins TRBV2 to TRBJ1-5; TRBD1 matches at 7 bases. Trimming took 5 bases from V and 1 from J; bases not matched to a gene: 5. CDR1 and CDR2 from the germline V gene are SNHLY and FYNNEI. The CDR3 loop spans 15 amino acids. The CDR3 reads CASSRDSQSNQPQHF. The CDR3 DNA reads as TGTGCCAGCAGTAGGGACAGTCAGAGCAATCAGCCCCAGCATTTT.

The chain is built from TRBV28 and TRBJ2-7, with a tentative D call TRBD2 (5 bases). Germline-derived CDR1 and CDR2 are MDHEN and SYDVKM. The CDR3 is 15 amino acids. V lost 0 bases to trimming and J lost 2 bases, with 11 bases between them. CDR3 DNA sequence: TGTGCCAGCAGTTTATGGTCGGGGAATGCCTACGAGCAGTACTTC. It translates to CASSLWSGNAYEQYF.

The V and J genes are TRBV6-2 or TRBV6-3 and TRBJ2-1; TRBD1 aligns across 9 bases. The CDR3 runs to 15 residues. The V gene's germline CDR1 is MNHEY and CDR2 SVGEGT. The ends lost 3 bases at V and 3 bases at J; junction bases unmatched: 3. The CDR3 nucleotides read TGTGCCAGCAGTTATGGGACAGGGTTCTACAATGAGCAGTTCTTC. It yields the protein CASSYGTGFYNEQFF.

The chain carries TRBV6-5 and TRBJ1-6; a possible D gene is TRBD1 (5 bases). From germline, CDR1 is MNHEY and CDR2 SVGAGI. The CDR3 contains 14 residues. Trimming left V 4 bases short and J 10 bases short, with 14 bases between. In DNA, the CDR3 is TGTGCCAGCAGTTTACTCGCCCCAGGGTCACCCCTCCACTTT. It encodes CASSLLAPGSPLHF.

This rearrangement joins TRBV29-1 to TRBJ1-2; D gene ambiguous. The CDR3 loop spans 12 amino acids. V lost 7 bases and J 4 bases, leaving 13 bases between the germline ends. Germline-derived CDR1 and CDR2 are SQVTM and ANQGSEA. The CDR3 reads CSAKIGSYGYTF. The CDR3 nucleotides read TGCAGCGCAAAAATCGGGTCCTATGGCTACACCTTC.

This clone came up a few times. This rearrangement joins TRBV12-3 or TRBV12-4 to TRBJ2-7; D remains ambiguous. Trimming shortened V by 4 bases and J by 4 bases, and 8 bases separated the two germline ends. This CDR3 spans 12 amino acids. CDR3 DNA: TGTGCCAGCAGTTCCTCCCGTTACGAGCAGTACTTC. Its protein product is CASSSSRYEQYF.

The genes are TRBV6-5 and TRBJ1-1; 7 bases map to TRBD1. CDR1 is MNHEY and CDR2 is SVGAGI in the germline V gene. After removal of 0 bases from V and 1 base from J, the junction contained 2 bases not matched to a gene. This CDR3 is 15 amino acids long. Here the CDR3 DNA reads TGTGCCAGCAGTTACTCCCGACAGGGGAACACTGAAGCTTTCTTT. Translation gives CASSYSRQGNTEAFF.

This clone was counted between two and nine times. CDR3 in DNA: TGCGCCAGCAGCCTGGACTCCTCGAGCTCCTACGAGCAGTACTTC. It yields the protein CASSLDSSSSYEQYF. The rearrangement uses TRBV5-1 and TRBJ2-7; possibly TRBD2 for D (5 bases). Germline V gives CDR1 SGHRS, CDR2 YFSETQ. The CDR3 length is 15 residues. V was clipped by 4 bases and J by 0 bases, with 14 bases between them.

The chain has TRBV4-1 and TRBJ2-3; 11 positions agree with TRBD2. Germline V gives CDR1 MGHRA, CDR2 YSYEKL. The CDR3 has 13 residues. The V and J ends lost 1 base and 15 bases, in that order; junction bases with no gene match: 6. CDR3 residues: CASSQGPSGGTYF. DNA of the CDR3: TGCGCCAGCAGCCAAGGCCCTAGCGGGGGGACCTATTTT.

The genes are TRBV6-5 and TRBJ1-1, with TRBD1 identical over 7 bases. The CDR3 has 13 residues. Germline V gene lookup returns CDR1 MNHEY and CDR2 SVGAGI. The V and J ends lost 4 bases and 11 bases, in that order; junction bases with no gene match: 10. CDR3 sequence (DNA): TGTGCCAGCAGTTTGGCCGGGGACAGTAAGGCTTTCTTT. Protein: CASSLAGDSKAFF.

This clone was found a few times. J is TRBJ2-5 and V is TRBV4-3; 7 bases line up with TRBD2. V lost 0 bases to trimming and J lost 5 bases; unmatched junction nucleotides: 6. Germline loops: CDR1 LGHNA, CDR2 YSLEER. The CDR3 loop spans 15 amino acids. The CDR3 loop is CASSQENRDYETQYF. The CDR3 DNA reads as TGCGCCAGCAGCCAAGAAAACCGGGACTACGAGACCCAGTACTTC.

The chain is built from TRBV30 and TRBJ1-2; TRBD1 matches 7 bases. Germline V gives CDR1 GTSNPN, CDR2 SVGIG (reference sequence). The CDR3 contains 15 residues. V gave up 4 bases and J gave up 0 bases; unmatched junction bases: 8. The CDR3 nucleotides are TGTGCCTGGAAAAGGGACAGAGCGCCTAACTATGGCTACACCTTC. Amino acid sequence: CAWKRDRAPNYGYTF. The complete variable domain, with remaining parts taken from reference TRBV30 and TRBJ1-2, reads SQTIHQWPATLVQPVGSPLSLECTVEGTSNPNLYWYRQAAGRGLQLLFYSVGIGQISSEVPQNLSASRPQDRQFILSSKKLLLSDSGFYLCAWKRDRAPNYGYTFGSGTRLTVV.

The rearrangement links TRBV9 to TRBJ1-2; no reliable D call. Deletions cut 5 bases from V and 8 bases from J, with 25 bases between. Germline assignment: CDR1 SGDLS and CDR2 YYNGEE. The CDR3 loop spans 16 amino acids. The CDR3 reads CASRGLPSGSLVGYTF. The CDR3 coding sequence is TGTGCCAGCAGAGGACTCCCTTCGGGCTCCTTAGTGGGCTACACCTTC.

The chain couples TRBV3-1 (or the pseudogene TRBV3-2) to TRBJ2-7; possibly TRBD2 for D (6 bases). The CDR3 covers 15 residues. V was trimmed by 1 base and J by 0 bases, leaving 10 bases between them. In germline, CDR1 is LGHDT, CDR2 YNNKEL (reference sequence). CDR3 region: CASSQGRESSYEQYF. The CDR3, as DNA: TGTGCCAGCAGCCAAGGGCGGGAATCCTCCTACGAGCAGTACTTC.

This clone was detected once. V and J are TRBV9 and TRBJ1-5; D remains ambiguous. The CDR3 consists of 16 residues. V lost 2 bases and J 0 bases, leaving 12 bases between the germline ends. The germline gives CDR1 SGDLS, CDR2 YYNGEE. CDR3 nucleotides: TGTGCCAGCAGCGTTGATGCAGGTCATAGCAATCAGCCCCAGCATTTT. It translates to CASSVDAGHSNQPQHF. The full variable domain, rest sourced from reference TRBV9 and TRBJ1-5, is DSGVTQTPKHLITATGQRVTLRCSPRSGDLSVYWYQQSLDQGLQFLIQYYNGEERAKGNILERFSAQQFPDLHSELNLSSLELGDSALYFCASSVDAGHSNQPQHFGDGTRLSIL.

This chain connects TRBV28 to TRBJ1-5; TRBD1 agrees at 10 bases. The J segment lost 4 bases and the V segment lost 6 bases, leaving 3 bases of the junction unmatched. This CDR3 comprises 14 residues. Germline CDR1 is MDHEN and CDR2 is SYDVKM. The chain's CDR3 is CASRGQGNNQPQHF. DNA for the CDR3: TGTGCCAGCAGGGGACAGGGGAATAATCAGCCCCAGCATTTT.

The chain links TRBV7-8 to TRBJ1-5, with unresolved D. V was shortened by 3 bases and J by 4 bases, with 16 bases between the two germline ends. The CDR3 is made up of 16 amino acids. The germline CDR1 and CDR2 sequences are SGHVS and FQNEAQ. The CDR3 sequence is CASSFLAAIGNQPQHF. CDR3 nucleotides: TGTGCCAGCAGCTTCCTCGCGGCGATAGGAAATCAGCCCCAGCATTTT.

V is TRBV18 and J is TRBJ2-7; 11 bases match TRBD2. V lost 5 bases to trimming and J lost 3 bases; unmatched junction nucleotides: 3. CDR1 is KGHSH, CDR2 LQKENI, per germline. There are 14 residues in the CDR3. The CDR3 DNA reads TGTGCCAGCTCAACCGGGACTAGCGGCTACGAGCAGTACTTC. Amino acid sequence: CASSTGTSGYEQYF.

The chain carries TRBV2 and TRBJ2-3, with 7 positions matching TRBD1. The V gene's germline CDR1 is SNHLY and CDR2 FYNNEI. The CDR3 runs 14 residues. V was clipped by 10 bases and J by 0 bases; unmatched bases: 7. The CDR3 reads CATGRDRSTDTQYF. The CDR3 coding sequence is TGTGCCACAGGCCGGGACAGAAGCACAGATACGCAGTATTTT.